The rows below give T cell receptor beta chains drawn from one sample of a study of Graves' ophthalmopathy and Graves' hyperthyroidism. In TCRdb, the multiplex PCR reads were re-called with MiXCR into one record per CDR3 protein. This sample has 45,000 to 60,000 distinct CDR3 sequences, with 45% to 55% found just once. The sequenced material came from peripheral blood. All receptors derive from an adult woman with Graves' ophthalmopathy. Each CDR3 is given with its conserved first and last residue. Fields, in order: D gene, J gene, clone size, V gene, CDR3 protein, CDR3 DNA. D genes are given only for firm matches. The size entry is marked missing in some rows and otherwise reads once, few, many or a size class.

D gene: TRBD1; J gene: TRBJ1-6; clone size: -; V gene: TRBV19; CDR3 protein: CASSPDRDNSPLHF; CDR3 DNA: TGTGCCAGTAGTCCTGACAGGGATAATTCACCCCTCCACTTT
D gene: TRBD2; J gene: TRBJ2-3; clone size: few; V gene: TRBV6-2/TRBV6-3; CDR3 protein: CASSPRYTSADTQYF; CDR3 DNA: TGTGCCAGCAGCCCTCGATATACTAGCGCAGATACGCAGTATTTT
D gene: -; J gene: TRBJ2-5; clone size: -; V gene: TRBV7-2; CDR3 protein: CASSLQGGGEETQYF; CDR3 DNA: TGTGCCAGCAGCCTGCAGGGGGGCGGGGAGGAGACCCAGTACTTC
D gene: -; J gene: TRBJ2-1; clone size: many; V gene: TRBV5-1; CDR3 protein: CASSLGGDEQFF; CDR3 DNA: TGCGCCAGCAGCTTGGGAGGGGATGAGCAGTTCTTC
D gene: -; J gene: TRBJ2-5; clone size: many; V gene: TRBV4-3; CDR3 protein: CASSQGSLYQETQYF; CDR3 DNA: TGCGCCAGCAGCCAAGGTTCATTGTACCAAGAGACCCAGTACTTC
D gene: -; J gene: TRBJ2-3; clone size: -; V gene: TRBV6-6; CDR3 protein: CASRSLSGTDTQYF; CDR3 DNA: TGTGCCAGCAGGAGTCTGAGCGGGACAGATACGCAGTATTTT
D gene: -; J gene: TRBJ1-3; clone size: many; V gene: TRBV20-1; CDR3 protein: CSASQGPGDTIYF; CDR3 DNA: TGCAGTGCTAGCCAGGGCCCCGGGGACACCATATATTTT
D gene: -; J gene: TRBJ2-5; clone size: -; V gene: TRBV20-1; CDR3 protein: CSASERGLLETQYF; CDR3 DNA: TGCAGCGCTAGCGAAAGAGGACTTTTAGAGACCCAGTACTTC
D gene: -; J gene: TRBJ1-1; clone size: once; V gene: TRBV20-1; CDR3 protein: CSARDTGSKGRSGNTEAFF; CDR3 DNA: TGCAGTGCTAGAGATACCGGGTCTAAGGGGCGCTCTGGAAACACTGAAGCTTTCTTT
D gene: -; J gene: TRBJ1-2; clone size: many; V gene: TRBV27; CDR3 protein: CASSLQGYGYTF; CDR3 DNA: TGTGCCAGCAGTTTGCAGGGATATGGCTACACCTTC
D gene: TRBD1; J gene: TRBJ1-2; clone size: many; V gene: TRBV6-5; CDR3 protein: CASSTGDRGYTF; CDR3 DNA: TGTGCCAGCAGTACAGGGGATCGGGGCTACACCTTC
D gene: -; J gene: TRBJ1-6; clone size: -; V gene: TRBV2; CDR3 protein: CASSTGTKHNSPLHF; CDR3 DNA: TGTGCCAGCAGCACCGGGACAAAACATAATTCACCCCTCCACTTT
D gene: -; J gene: TRBJ1-5; clone size: many; V gene: TRBV6-2/TRBV6-3; CDR3 protein: CASSRVTGMGQPQHF; CDR3 DNA: TGTGCCAGCAGTCGCGTCACAGGGATGGGGCAGCCCCAGCATTTT
D gene: TRBD2; J gene: TRBJ2-1; clone size: -; V gene: TRBV24-1; CDR3 protein: CATSDSPGLANNEQFF; CDR3 DNA: TGTGCCACCAGTGATTCCCCGGGACTAGCCAACAATGAGCAGTTCTTC
D gene: TRBD2; J gene: TRBJ2-2; clone size: -; V gene: TRBV6-6; CDR3 protein: CASRQTSGRSANTGELFF; CDR3 DNA: TGTGCCAGCAGGCAGACTAGCGGGAGATCGGCTAACACCGGGGAGCTGTTTTTT
D gene: -; J gene: TRBJ2-7; clone size: -; V gene: TRBV19; CDR3 protein: CASSIKGNTGYEQYF; CDR3 DNA: TGTGCCAGTAGTATAAAGGGCAACACGGGCTACGAGCAGTACTTC
D gene: TRBD2; J gene: TRBJ2-2; clone size: -; V gene: TRBV12-3/TRBV12-4; CDR3 protein: CASSPGGLAGFMGANTGELFF; CDR3 DNA: TGTGCCAGCAGTCCGGGGGGACTAGCGGGATTCATGGGGGCGAACACCGGGGAGCTGTTTTTT
D gene: -; J gene: TRBJ2-4; clone size: many; V gene: TRBV4-2; CDR3 protein: CASSQEDPGMTKNIQYF; CDR3 DNA: TGTGCCAGCAGCCAAGAAGATCCAGGGATGACCAAAAACATTCAGTACTTC
D gene: -; J gene: TRBJ1-1; clone size: many; V gene: TRBV27; CDR3 protein: CASRPLDRPFEAFF; CDR3 DNA: TGTGCCAGCAGACCCCTCGATCGACCGTTTGAAGCTTTCTTT
D gene: TRBD1; J gene: TRBJ1-5; clone size: few; V gene: TRBV30; CDR3 protein: CAWSLGQGRQPQHF; CDR3 DNA: TGTGCCTGGAGCTTGGGACAGGGTCGTCAGCCCCAGCATTTT
D gene: -; J gene: TRBJ2-7; clone size: once; V gene: TRBV10-3; CDR3 protein: CAISEDRPNYEQYF; CDR3 DNA: TGTGCCATCAGTGAGGACCGACCTAACTACGAGCAGTACTTC
D gene: -; J gene: TRBJ2-3; clone size: -; V gene: TRBV19; CDR3 protein: CASSIGRWNTQYF; CDR3 DNA: TGTGCCAGTAGTATAGGACGTTGGAATACGCAGTATTTT
D gene: -; J gene: TRBJ1-5; clone size: -; V gene: TRBV6-2/TRBV6-3; CDR3 protein: CASSYGVYQPQHF; CDR3 DNA: TGTGCCAGCAGTTACGGGGTGTATCAGCCCCAGCATTTT
D gene: -; J gene: TRBJ2-7; clone size: -; V gene: TRBV20-1; CDR3 protein: CSEGSPESYEQYF; CDR3 DNA: TGCAGTGAAGGTTCCCCTGAGTCCTACGAGCAGTACTTC
D gene: -; J gene: TRBJ2-7; clone size: many; V gene: TRBV4-3; CDR3 protein: CASSQGHNEQYF; CDR3 DNA: TGCGCCAGCAGCCAGGGTCACAACGAGCAGTACTTC
D gene: -; J gene: TRBJ2-3; clone size: -; V gene: TRBV7-4; CDR3 protein: CASSLAVRVTDTQYF; CDR3 DNA: TGTGCCAGCAGCTTAGCTGTCAGGGTCACAGATACGCAGTATTTT
D gene: -; J gene: TRBJ1-1; clone size: many; V gene: TRBV9; CDR3 protein: CASSEEGRSEKAFF; CDR3 DNA: TGTGCCAGCAGCGAGGAGGGGCGGTCCGAGAAAGCTTTCTTT
D gene: -; J gene: TRBJ2-7; clone size: -; V gene: TRBV5-1; CDR3 protein: CASSHGGAYYEQYF; CDR3 DNA: TGCGCCAGCAGCCACGGGGGAGCCTACTACGAGCAGTACTTC
D gene: -; J gene: TRBJ2-7; clone size: -; V gene: TRBV4-3; CDR3 protein: CAGSSSETYEQYF; CDR3 DNA: TGCGCCGGCAGTTCTAGCGAGACCTACGAGCAGTACTTC
D gene: -; J gene: TRBJ2-2; clone size: -; V gene: TRBV2; CDR3 protein: CASSGLADTGELSF; CDR3 DNA: TGTGCCAGCAGTGGCCTGGCGGACACCGGGGAGCTGTCTTTT
D gene: TRBD2; J gene: TRBJ2-1; clone size: few; V gene: TRBV25-1; CDR3 protein: CASSPQSPSSGSYEQFF; CDR3 DNA: TGTGCCAGCAGTCCCCAATCCCCGTCTAGCGGGAGCTATGAGCAGTTCTTC
D gene: -; J gene: TRBJ1-2; clone size: many; V gene: TRBV6-6; CDR3 protein: CASYSQGPITLYGYTF; CDR3 DNA: TGTGCCAGTTACTCGCAGGGGCCAATCACACTTTATGGCTACACCTTC
D gene: -; J gene: TRBJ1-4; clone size: many; V gene: TRBV6-5; CDR3 protein: CASSPERGEKLFF; CDR3 DNA: TGTGCCAGCAGTCCTGAGAGGGGGGAAAAACTGTTTTTT
D gene: -; J gene: TRBJ2-5; clone size: many; V gene: TRBV6-2/TRBV6-3; CDR3 protein: CASSYSKAEETQYF; CDR3 DNA: TGTGCCAGCAGTTACTCGAAAGCGGAAGAGACCCAGTACTTC
D gene: TRBD2; J gene: TRBJ2-7; clone size: many; V gene: TRBV28; CDR3 protein: CASSGRGLAGVEQYF; CDR3 DNA: TGTGCCAGCAGTGGCAGGGGACTAGCGGGAGTCGAGCAGTACTTC
D gene: TRBD2; J gene: TRBJ2-1; clone size: -; V gene: TRBV7-9; CDR3 protein: CASSHTSGNYNEQFF; CDR3 DNA: TGTGCCAGCAGTCATACTAGCGGGAACTACAATGAGCAGTTCTTC
D gene: -; J gene: TRBJ2-1; clone size: -; V gene: TRBV5-1; CDR3 protein: CASRFTGTISYNEQFF; CDR3 DNA: TGCGCCAGCAGGTTCACCGGGACAATCTCCTACAATGAGCAGTTCTTC
D gene: -; J gene: TRBJ2-2; clone size: few; V gene: TRBV7-9; CDR3 protein: CASSEGRDTGELFF; CDR3 DNA: TGTGCCAGCAGTGAGGGAAGGGACACCGGGGAGCTGTTTTTT
D gene: TRBD1; J gene: TRBJ2-3; clone size: -; V gene: TRBV19; CDR3 protein: CASPGQGAPREAKIHTDTQYF; CDR3 DNA: TGTGCTAGTCCGGGACAGGGGGCGCCCAGGGAGGCGAAAATACACACAGATACGCAGTATTTT
D gene: TRBD2; J gene: TRBJ2-5; clone size: once; V gene: TRBV2; CDR3 protein: CASSKRTTSGQETQYF; CDR3 DNA: TGTGCCAGCAGTAAACGAACAACTAGCGGGCAAGAGACCCAGTACTTC